This T cell receptor beta chain derives from a study of response to subunit inactivated influenza vaccine. TCRdb reanalysed the RT-PCR reads using MiXCR and keeps one entry per CDR3 protein. The table has about 480,000 distinct CDR3 sequences, approximately 11% seen once. General study results and limits: T cells newly recruited by each seasonal influenza vaccination are few, the authors suggested.

On this clonotype: Its antigen remains unidentified.

The sequencing used PBMCs from blood, collected 40 to 50 days after vaccination. This TCR derives from a man in his fifties or sixties who received an inactivated influenza vaccine.

The CDR3, as DNA: TGCGCCAGCAGCCAAGATCGAGCTAGACCCGGGGAGCTGTTTTTT. Translating gives CASSQDRARPGELFF. The rearrangement links TRBV4-3 to TRBJ2-2; D not resolved. There are 15 residues in the CDR3. The ends were cut back, 0 bases at V and 6 bases at J, with 11 bases in the middle. CDR1 and CDR2 (germline): LGHNA, YSLEER.